Following are 9 T cell receptor beta chains from one sample sequenced in a study of CD8+ T cells in alopecia areata. The treatment here: oral pan-JAK inhibitor, 5-10 mg twice daily. Investigators isolated RNA and reverse transcribed it into cDNA to act as the sequencing template. Assay: immunoSEQ multiplex PCR; the TCRdb copy retains only in-frame clones and omits some. The table has some 240,000 clones, about 58% seen once; the top ten hold 1.6%. The sequences come from CD4+ T cells sorted from blood, collected at week 4, from a patient treated with tofacitinib. Receptors were obtained from a human donor with alopecia areata.

This clone came up a few times. This CDR3 is also generated by other DNA sequences in the sample. The chain couples TRBV9 to TRBJ2-3; 9 bases agree with TRBD2. J lost 1 base, V lost 0 bases, and 0 bases had no gene match. This CDR3 has 15 residues. Germline values: CDR1 SGDLS, CDR2 YYNGEE. CDR3 sequence reads: CASSVGLAGTDTQYF. The CDR3 nucleotides are TGTGCCAGCAGCGTAGGACTAGCGGGCACAGATACGCAGTATTTT. The full variable domain, rest sourced from reference TRBV9 and TRBJ2-3, is DSGVTQTPKHLITATGQRVTLRCSPRSGDLSVYWYQQSLDQGLQFLIQYYNGEERAKGNILERFSAQQFPDLHSELNLSSLELGDSALYFCASSVGLAGTDTQYFGPGTRLTVL.

This chain joins TRBV29-1 and TRBJ1-2, with 9 nucleotides matching TRBD1. Germline CDR1 SQVTM, CDR2 ANQGSEA. The CDR3 extends over 13 amino acids. J lost 8 bases, V lost 7 bases, and 11 bases had no gene match. CDR3 in DNA: TGCAGCGCTACGGGACAGGGACCATGGGGCTACACCTTC. This codes for CSATGQGPWGYTF.

J is TRBJ2-5 and V is TRBV5-6, with 8 bases identical to TRBD1. J gave up 0 bases and V 3 bases, and 7 bases lay outside the gene matches. The CDR3 has 16 amino acids. Germline V lookup: CDR1 SGHDT, CDR2 YYEEEE. The CDR3 DNA reads as TGTGCCAGCAGCTCTGGACAGGGTCGGTACCAAGAGACCCAGTACTTC. It translates to CASSSGQGRYQETQYF.

This clone was seen a few times. The V and J genes are TRBV6-1 and TRBJ1-4, with D maybe TRBD1 (5 bases). CDR1 MNHNS and CDR2 SASEGT come from the germline V gene. The CDR3 totals 14 residues. With 6 bases removed from V and 3 bases from J, the gap between germline ends came to 11 bases. The DNA of the CDR3 is TGTGCCAGCAGCCCTAGGGGCCCTAATGAAAAACTGTTTTTT. Its protein is CASSPRGPNEKLFF.

The rearrangement links TRBV30 to TRBJ2-7; 8 nucleotides agree with TRBD1. CDR1 and CDR2 (germline): GTSNPN, SVGIG (reference sequence). The CDR3 has 14 residues. With 3 bases clipped from V and 1 base from J, the junction kept 5 bases outside the gene matches. The CDR3 DNA is TGTGCCTGGAGGGGACAGGTACTGTCCTACGAGCAGTACTTC. Its translation: CAWRGQVLSYEQYF.

The chain couples TRBV27 to TRBJ2-7; D is undetermined. The CDR3 has 14 amino acids. Looked up from germline, CDR1 is MNHEY and CDR2 is SMNVEV (reference sequence). The V end was cut by 0 bases, the J end by 2 bases, with 8 bases between. The CDR3 nucleotides read TGTGCCAGCAGTTTATCGGGGTCCCCCTACGAGCAGTACTTC. Protein: CASSLSGSPYEQYF.

The rearrangement links TRBV5-4 to TRBJ2-2; tentative D call: TRBD2 (5 bases). Germline values: CDR1 SGHNT, CDR2 YYREEE (reference sequence). The CDR3 sequence is 15 residues long. The V end was cut by 3 bases, the J end by 0 bases, with 9 bases between. The CDR3 DNA reads TGTGCCAGCAGCTCGACGGGGACGAACACCGGGGAGCTGTTTTTT. It translates to CASSSTGTNTGELFF.

The chain carries TRBV6-6 and TRBJ2-1, with D possibly TRBD2 on 6 matching bases. The germline gives CDR1 MNHNY, CDR2 SVGAGI (reference sequence). With 7 bases removed from V and 12 bases from J, the gap between germline ends came to 13 bases. The CDR3 has 11 amino acids. CDR3 loop: CASTGRQTQFF. The CDR3 DNA reads as TGTGCCAGCACCGGGAGACAGACGCAGTTCTTC.

The V and J genes are TRBV6-1 and TRBJ2-1; D is uncertain. The V end was cut by 5 bases, the J end by 6 bases, with 8 bases between. CDR3 length: 12 amino acids. CDR1 is MNHNS and CDR2 is SASEGT in the germline V gene. This CDR3 reads CASSSQFNEQFF. CDR3 sequence (DNA): TGTGCCAGCAGTTCCCAGTTCAATGAGCAGTTCTTC.